What follows are 2 T cell receptor beta chains derived from one specimen sequenced in a study of blood T cell repertoires in COVID-19. The assay was immunoSEQ multiplex PCR, and TCRdb's table has in-frame clones only and misses some. The sample lists over 30,000 clones; roughly 80% were seen once. Sequenced input: peripheral blood. These receptors originate from a man older than 75 with active or convalescent COVID-19.

Concerning this clone: This sample includes further DNA sequences coding for the same CDR3. The rearrangement joins TRBV19 to TRBJ2-2; 10 nucleotides agree with TRBD2. CDR1 LNHDA and CDR2 SQIVND come from the germline V gene (reference sequence). V lost 3 bases to trimming and J lost 7 bases; unmatched junction nucleotides: 14. The CDR3 length is 18 residues. The CDR3 region has the DNA TGTGCCAGTAGTATTTCCAGCCGAACTAGCGGGAAGATCGGGGAGCTGTTTTTT. Protein product: CASSISSRTSGKIGELFF.

The rearrangement links TRBV29-1 to TRBJ2-5; 8 bases fit TRBD1. The CDR3 has 14 residues. With 3 bases clipped from V and 4 bases from J, the junction kept 7 bases outside the gene matches. Per germline, CDR1 SQVTM and CDR2 ANQGSEA. CDR3 DNA sequence: TGCAGCGTTGAGGCTGGACAGGGTACAGAGACCCAGTACTTC. Translation gives CSVEAGQGTETQYF.